What follows are 27 T cell receptor beta chains derived from one specimen sequenced in a study of human T cells and chemical hapten exposure. Time point given: patch test 1, 2 weeks after DPC sensitization. Specified treatment: therapeutic diphenylcyclopropenone sensitization with weekly scalp DPC. Via MiXCR, TCRdb re-called the RACE reads, giving one row per CDR3 protein. The sample has roughly 72,000 distinct CDR3 sequences, under 13% seen once. The specimen comprised whole blood, sampled in connection with sensitization to the hapten diphenylcyclopropenone (DPC). Source of these receptors: a woman aged 45-60 years with alopecia areata. Some clones in this sample may be carry-over from other donors' samples.

In this sample, this clonotype turned up many times. J is TRBJ2-1 and V is TRBV14; no definite D call. The CDR3 contains 15 residues. Between the trimmed V and J ends, which lost 4 bases and 8 bases, there was a span of 18 bases. Germline CDR1 and CDR2: SGHDN and FVKESK. The CDR3 coding sequence is TGTGCCAGCAGCCGGGCAGCCCATTCTTTCCATGAGCAGTTCTTC. It is translated as CASSRAAHSFHEQFF.

This clonotype was seen only a few times. V and J are TRBV7-9 and TRBJ2-3, with TRBD2 identical over 7 bases. Germline V lookup: CDR1 SEHNR, CDR2 FQNEAQ (reference sequence). V dropped 4 bases and J dropped 1; count of bases not matched to a gene: 11. CDR3 length: 17 residues. CDR3: CASSSRSAGVGTDTQYF. In DNA form, the CDR3 reads TGTGCCAGCAGCTCCCGATCGGCGGGAGTGGGCACAGATACGCAGTATTTT.

This clonotype showed up just a few times. This chain links TRBV5-1 with TRBJ2-3; 10 bases are shared with TRBD2. The V and J ends lost 4 bases and 4 bases, in that order; junction bases with no gene match: 9. The CDR3 consists of 16 residues. Germline V gene lookup returns CDR1 SGHRS and CDR2 YFSETQ. CDR3 in DNA: TGCGCCAGCAGCCCGGGCTCTAGCGGGAGTTCAGATACGCAGTATTTT. Translation gives CASSPGSSGSSDTQYF.

This clonotype was seen a handful of times. V is TRBV5-1 and J is TRBJ2-5; tentatively, D is TRBD2 (5 bases). CDR1 SGHRS and CDR2 YFSETQ come from the germline V gene. Trimming shortened V by 7 bases and J by 0 bases, and 13 bases separated the two germline ends. This CDR3 spans 14 amino acids. The CDR3 spells CASRSGNNQETQYF. The CDR3 bases are TGCGCCAGCCGTTCCGGGAACAACCAAGAGACCCAGTACTTC.

This clonotype was found many times. V usage is TRBV6-5 and J usage is TRBJ1-5, with 7 bases that match TRBD1. J gave up 0 bases and V 5 bases, and 10 bases lay outside the gene matches. The CDR3 extends over 17 amino acids. The germline gives CDR1 MNHEY, CDR2 SVGAGI. The CDR3 DNA follows: TGTGCCAGCAGTCCGGGCCTCAGGGGGTATAGCAATCAGCCCCAGCATTTT. Amino acid sequence: CASSPGLRGYSNQPQHF.

This clonotype was detected many times. The V gene is TRBV11-2, the J gene TRBJ2-2; TRBD1 or TRBD2 may be the D gene (5 bases each). The V and J ends lost 6 bases and 3 bases respectively, with 11 bases between them. CDR1 is SGHAT, CDR2 FQNNGV, per germline. This CDR3 is built from 14 residues. The DNA of the CDR3 is TGTGCCAGCAGTCACGGGACCGACACCGGGGAGCTGTTTTTT. It yields the protein CASSHGTDTGELFF.

This clonotype was observed a handful of times. This chain connects TRBV29-1 to TRBJ2-1, with TRBD2 identical over 10 bases. J gave up 6 bases and V 6 bases, and 5 bases lay outside the gene matches. The CDR3 runs 13 residues. In germline, CDR1 is SQVTM, CDR2 ANQGSEA. Here the CDR3 DNA reads TGCAGCGTCATAGCGGGAGGAGTCAATGAGCAGTTCTTC. Protein: CSVIAGGVNEQFF.

The chain links TRBV29-1 to TRBJ1-1; D is unclear. This CDR3 has 10 residues. V lost 3 bases and J lost 7, with 6 bases in between. CDR1 is SQVTM, CDR2 ANQGSEA, per germline. DNA for the CDR3: TGCAGCGTTGATTCAGTTGAAGCTTTCTTT. As protein: CSVDSVEAFF.

In this sample, this clonotype turned up a few times. The rearrangement joins TRBV20-1 to TRBJ2-3; the D gene is possibly TRBD2 (5 bases). Deletions cut 5 bases from V and 4 bases from J, with 16 bases between. The CDR3 length is 14 residues. CDR1 is DFQATT and CDR2 is SNEGSKA in the germline V gene (reference sequence). This CDR3 is CSAPPRAGADTQYF. Written as DNA, the CDR3 is TGCAGTGCTCCCCCTCGTGCCGGGGCAGATACGCAGTATTTT.

In this sample, this clonotype turned up a few times. The V and J genes are TRBV5-1 and TRBJ1-1; D unclear. V was clipped by 3 bases and J by 3 bases, with 9 bases between them. This CDR3 has 13 residues. CDR1 and CDR2 from the germline V gene are SGHRS and YFSETQ. DNA for the CDR3: TGCGCCAGCAGCTCGGACGGATACACTGAAGCTTTCTTT. This encodes CASSSDGYTEAFF.

The sample holds a few counts of this clonotype. The V and J genes are TRBV15 and TRBJ2-6; 9 bases align to TRBD1. The CDR3 runs to 18 residues. The germline gives CDR1 LNHNV, CDR2 YYDKDF (reference sequence). With V trimmed by 4 bases and J by 0 bases, 7 bases remained unmatched. This CDR3 is CATSIPGQGPSGANVLTF. The CDR3 nucleotides read TGTGCCACCAGCATACCGGGACAGGGACCCTCTGGGGCCAACGTCCTGACTTTC. Filled out from reference TRBV15 and TRBJ2-6, the complete variable domain reads DAMVIQNPRYQVTQFGKPVTLSCSQTLNHNVMYWYQQKSSQAPKLLFHYYDKDFNNEADTPDNFQSRRPNTSFCFLDIRSPGLGDTAMYLCATSIPGQGPSGANVLTFGAGSRLTVL.

The chain combines TRBV11-2 with TRBJ2-1; D assignment may be TRBD1 or TRBD2 (6 bases each). Germline V lookup: CDR1 SGHAT, CDR2 FQNNGV. Trimming took off 1 base at V and 8 bases at J, with 12 bases between the two ends. CDR3 length equals 14 residues. CDR3 loop: CASSLGVRGDEQFF. The CDR3 region has the DNA TGTGCCAGCAGCTTAGGGGTTAGGGGGGATGAGCAGTTCTTC.

In its sample, this clonotype was seen a few times. This sequence joins TRBV10-2 and TRBJ2-5, with TRBD2 as a possible D gene (5 bases). CDR1 WSHSY and CDR2 SAAADI come from the germline V gene. The CDR3 runs to 16 residues. V gave up 2 bases and J gave up 2 bases, with 15 bases separating them. The CDR3 protein is CASSEPTKRIQETQYF. The CDR3 DNA is TGCGCCAGCAGTGAGCCCACTAAGCGGATTCAAGAGACCCAGTACTTC.

This clonotype was counted at least ten times. The V and J genes are TRBV4-1 and TRBJ1-5, with D tentatively TRBD1 (5 bases). CDR3 size: 15 residues. Trimming left V 3 bases short and J 6 bases short, with 15 bases between. Germline V gene lookup returns CDR1 MGHRA and CDR2 YSYEKL. The DNA of the CDR3 is TGCGCCAGCAGCCATAGTCAGGGTCGAGGTCAGCCCCAGCATTTT. Residues: CASSHSQGRGQPQHF.

V and J are TRBV2 and TRBJ2-3; D unclear. Germline V gene data show CDR1 as SNHLY and CDR2 as FYNNEI. V shed 3 bases and J shed 1 base, with 8 bases lying between them. This CDR3 region has 14 residues. CDR3 region: CASSEGRGTDTQYF. The CDR3 bases are TGTGCCAGCAGTGAGGGCAGAGGCACAGATACGCAGTATTTT.

The chain joins TRBV18 to TRBJ2-7, with D possibly being TRBD2 (5 bases). Deletions cut 6 bases from V and 7 bases from J, with 13 bases between. This CDR3 is 12 amino acids long. Germline V gene data show CDR1 as KGHSH and CDR2 as LQKENI. CDR3 in amino acids: CASSDSGLEQYF. In nucleotides, the CDR3 is TGTGCCAGCTCCGACTCGGGGTTGGAGCAGTACTTC. Filled out from reference TRBV18 and TRBJ2-7, the complete variable domain reads NAGVMQNPRHLVRRRGQEARLRCSPMKGHSHVYWYRQLPEEGLKFMVYLQKENIIDESGMPKERFSAEFPKEGPSILRIQQVVRGDSAAYFCASSDSGLEQYFGPGTRLTVT.

This clonotype has more than one count but fewer than ten. The V and J genes are TRBV19 and TRBJ1-5; D call uncertain. Deletions cut 7 bases from V and 7 bases from J, with 11 bases between. This CDR3 is built from 12 residues. The germline V gene encodes CDR1 LNHDA and CDR2 SQIVND (reference sequence). For the CDR3, the DNA is TGTGCCAGTACGCGTCCGGGGCAGCCCCAGCATTTT. Translated: CASTRPGQPQHF.

By share of the sample, this clonotype is medium-sized. The chain carries TRBV5-1 and TRBJ1-2, with no clear D. CDR3 length equals 13 residues. Germline V gene lookup returns CDR1 SGHRS and CDR2 YFSETQ. V shed 0 bases and J shed 4 bases, with 7 bases lying between them. The CDR3 bases are TGCGCCAGCAGCTTGGGGTACGCCTATGGCTACACCTTC. Its translation is CASSLGYAYGYTF.

This clonotype was detected many times. The rearrangement links TRBV5-1 to TRBJ2-3; D is unresolved. The CDR3 is 16 amino acids. Germline V gene sequence: CDR1 SGHRS, CDR2 YFSETQ. V dropped 1 base and J dropped 0 bases, with 12 bases sitting between them. The CDR3 protein is CASSLSAWGSTDTQYF. DNA of the CDR3: TGCGCCAGCAGCTTGAGCGCCTGGGGTAGCACAGATACGCAGTATTTT.

This clonotype was observed a few times. The chain has TRBV30 and TRBJ2-2; 11 nucleotides align to TRBD2. Germline V gene lookup returns CDR1 GTSNPN and CDR2 SVGIG (reference sequence). The J segment lost 3 bases and the V segment lost 4 bases, leaving 4 bases of the junction unmatched. This CDR3 region has 15 residues. The CDR3 sequence is CAWKTSGTYTGELFF. Written as DNA, the CDR3 is TGTGCCTGGAAGACTAGCGGGACCTACACCGGGGAGCTGTTTTTT.

This clonotype came up a few times. This chain uses TRBV6-2 or TRBV6-3 with TRBJ1-1; tentative D call: TRBD1 (5 bases). Germline assignment: CDR1 MNHEY and CDR2 SVGEGT. The V gene lost 7 bases and the J gene lost 5 bases, with 17 bases spanning the gap. CDR3 length: 14 amino acids. CDR3 DNA: TGTGCCAGCACGGGGGGAGTCCGAGCGACTGAAGCTTTCTTT. Its translation is CASTGGVRATEAFF.

This clonotype was seen many times. The chain has TRBV12-3 or TRBV12-4 and TRBJ2-6, with 9 bases aligning to TRBD2. The CDR3 is 19 residues long. The V and J ends lost 2 bases and 4 bases, in that order; junction bases with no gene match: 12. CDR3: CASSLFGGRAFRGANVLTF. The CDR3 coding sequence is TGTGCCAGCAGTTTATTCGGCGGGAGGGCCTTTAGGGGGGCCAACGTCCTGACTTTC.

This clonotype was picked up many times. This sequence joins TRBV20-1 and TRBJ1-3; D remains ambiguous. Germline V lookup: CDR1 DFQATT, CDR2 SNEGSKA (reference sequence). The CDR3 is 16 amino acids. Trimming took 3 bases from V and 4 from J, leaving 19 bases between them. CDR3 nucleotides: TGCAGTGCTAGGAGGGCCAACAGAAGATCCGGAAACACCATATATTTT. Its translation is CSARRANRRSGNTIYF.

DNA of the CDR3: TGCGCCAGCAGCCAAGAGTCCGGGGGCGCGAATGAAAAACTGTTTTTT. This gives the protein CASSQESGGANEKLFF. This chain connects TRBV4-3 to TRBJ1-4, with a possible D match to TRBD1 (6 bases). Trimming left V 0 bases short and J 5 bases short, with 13 bases between. Germline lookup yields CDR1 LGHNA and CDR2 YSLEER. This CDR3 has 16 amino acids.

This clonotype occurred a few times. The chain combines TRBV10-3 with TRBJ1-1; TRBD1 aligns across 7 bases. This CDR3 region has 12 residues. Trimming cost V 6 bases and J 8 bases; bases outside gene matches: 6. Germline V gene lookup returns CDR1 ENHRY and CDR2 SYGVKD. This CDR3 reads CAISAGTAEAFF. As DNA, the CDR3 is TGTGCCATCAGCGCCGGGACAGCCGAAGCTTTCTTT.

This clonotype was observed a handful of times. The chain links TRBV12-3 or TRBV12-4 to TRBJ2-7; maybe TRBD2 (6 bases). The V end was cut by 7 bases, the J end by 3 bases, with 16 bases between. The CDR3 is 14 residues long. CDR3 sequence reads: CASTLRDSHYEQYF. The CDR3 region has the DNA TGTGCCAGCACTCTAAGGGACTCGCACTACGAGCAGTACTTC.

This clonotype was observed a few times. The CDR3 DNA follows: TGTGCCTCAGCGGGAGAGTTAACAGATACGCAGTATTTT. This translates into CASAGELTDTQYF. This sequence joins TRBV2 and TRBJ2-3; TRBD2 matches at 8 bases. The CDR3 runs 13 residues. Germline CDR1 is SNHLY and CDR2 is FYNNEI. V dropped 11 bases and J dropped 3; count of bases not matched to a gene: 7.